Below, one T cell receptor beta chain is given with its context. The sample belongs to a study of blood T cell repertoires in COVID-19. About the study: Samples taken during acute and convalescent COVID-19 were collected in the United States, Italy and Spain.

Profiled with immunoSEQ multiplex PCR; TCRdb holds only in-frame clones, not every one. The sample lists fewer than 350,000 clones; 65% to 90% were seen once. Sample: peripheral blood. This clonotype was sampled from a human donor in a cohort sampled during active COVID-19.

The CDR3 DNA is TGTGCCAGCAGCTTCGGCGGGGCTCGAGGAGATACGCAGTATTTT. It codes for CASSFGGARGDTQYF. The chain employs TRBV5-5 and TRBJ2-3; tentatively, D is TRBD2 (6 bases). Trimming removed 2 bases from V and 5 bases from J, with 15 bases in between. This CDR3 has 15 amino acids. Germline V gene data show CDR1 as SGHKS and CDR2 as YYEKEE (reference sequence).